This T cell receptor beta chain appears in the sequencing data of a study of T cell responses to AZD1222 COVID-19 vaccine. Whole-study results and caveats: Receipt of two AZD1222 doses was followed by a rise in Spike-specific TCR breadth and depth. Clonal diversity was possibly underestimated, and the donors were mostly white British, with more females. Nearly half of spike-specific TCRs reportedly target variant regions that are unmutated in the B.1.351 and B.1.1.7 variants.

In the case of this clone: The antigen remains unidentified. One end of the junction fails to match germline, which may point to a read error.

Assay: immunoSEQ multiplex PCR; the TCRdb copy retains only in-frame clones and omits some. The sample includes around 100,000 clones, 75% to 90% seen only once; the top ten take 20% to 25%. The CDR3 spans 13 residues. The germline gives CDR1 MNHEY, CDR2 SVGAGI. This sequence joins TRBV6-5 and TRBJ1-5, with D unclear. This clonotype originated in an adult in good health. Sample: peripheral blood, taken on day 0 of AZD1222 vaccination. The DNA of the CDR3 is TGTGCCAGCAGGTACTTGGGCAATCAGCCCCAGCATTTT. This translates into CASRYLGNQPQHF.